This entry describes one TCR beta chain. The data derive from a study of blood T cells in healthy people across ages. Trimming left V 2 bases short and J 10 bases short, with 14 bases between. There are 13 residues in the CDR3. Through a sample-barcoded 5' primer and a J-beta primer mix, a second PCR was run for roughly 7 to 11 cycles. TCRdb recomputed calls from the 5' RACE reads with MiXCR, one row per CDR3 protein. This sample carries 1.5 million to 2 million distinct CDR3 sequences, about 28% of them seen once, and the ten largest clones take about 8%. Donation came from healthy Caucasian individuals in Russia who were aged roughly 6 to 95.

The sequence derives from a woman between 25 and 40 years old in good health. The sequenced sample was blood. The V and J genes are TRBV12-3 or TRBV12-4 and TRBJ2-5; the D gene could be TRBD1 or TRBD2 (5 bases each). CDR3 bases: TGTGCCAGCAGTTTAACGGGGCAAGTTATCCAGTACTTC. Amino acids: CASSLTGQVIQYF.